The rows below give T cell receptor beta chains drawn from one sample of a study of cytomegalovirus exposure and HLA in healthy donors. Assay: immunoSEQ multiplex PCR; the TCRdb copy retains only in-frame clones and omits some. The sample lists approximately 220,000 clones; over 65% were seen once. The sample consisted of PBMCs. These receptors were collected from a man aged 18 to 29 in good health and CMV-seronegative. Both conserved end residues are part of each CDR3. The D gene is left open where the match is weak. Size is omitted from some rows. Given values are once, few, many or a class for expanded clones.

J | D | size | V | DNA | CDR3
TRBJ1-5 | TRBD1 | . | TRBV10-3 | TGTGCCATCAGCTCCAGGGGGCACGACGGCAATCAGCCCCAGCATTTT | CAISSRGHDGNQPQHF
TRBJ2-1 | TRBD1 | few | TRBV18 | TGTGCCAGCTCACGGACAGGGTTCATGGGCAATGAGCAGTTCTTC | CASSRTGFMGNEQFF
TRBJ2-7 | . | . | TRBV2 | TGTGCCAGCAGTGACGAGGTCCCGTTAGACTTC | CASSDEVPLDF
TRBJ2-7 | . | . | TRBV27 | TGTGCCAGCAGTATGAAAAGCTCCTACGAGCAGTACTTC | CASSMKSSYEQYF
TRBJ1-3 | TRBD1 | . | TRBV28 | TGTGCCAGCCTTACCCCAGGGGGCAGGGGAAACACCATATATTTT | CASLTPGGRGNTIYF
TRBJ2-7 | TRBD1 | few | TRBV7-9 | TGTGCCAGCAGCTCGACCGGGACAGGGGTTGACGAGCAGTACTTC | CASSSTGTGVDEQYF
TRBJ2-1 | TRBD2 | . | TRBV27 | TGTGCCAGCAGTTTATGGGGACTAGCGTCGAGCTCCTACAATGAGCAGTTCTTC | CASSLWGLASSSYNEQFF
TRBJ2-5 | TRBD2 | . | TRBV2 | TGTGCCAGCAGTGTAGGGCAGAGACTAGCGGGAGATGTGACCCAGTACTTC | CASSVGQRLAGDVTQYF
TRBJ2-1 | TRBD1 | . | TRBV28 | TGTGCCAGCAGCTCCTACGGACAGGGGGCAACCTACAATGAGCAGTTCTTC | CASSSYGQGATYNEQFF
TRBJ1-5 | TRBD1 | . | TRBV27 | TGTGCCAGCAGCCCCATTGACAGGGTGGATCAGCCCCAGCATTTT | CASSPIDRVDQPQHF
TRBJ2-3 | . | few | TRBV27 | TGTGCCAGCAGTCTCGACAGCAATCCGGGTTCAGATACGCAGTATTTT | CASSLDSNPGSDTQYF
TRBJ1-1 | . | . | TRBV6-5 | TGTGCCAGCAGTACCCAGGGGTGGACTGAAGCTTTCTTT | CASSTQGWTEAFF
TRBJ1-4 | . | . | TRBV19 | TGTGCCAGTAGTATCGCGGGGGGTTTTACTGAAAAACTGTTTTTT | CASSIAGGFTEKLFF
TRBJ2-3 | . | . | TRBV9 | TGTGCCAGCAGCGTGACTACGACAGATACGCAGTATTTT | CASSVTTTDTQYF
TRBJ1-4 | . | . | TRBV6-6 | TGTGCCAGCAGTAACAGGGACCCACGGAATGAAAAACTGTTTTTT | CASSNRDPRNEKLFF
TRBJ1-6 | TRBD1 | few | TRBV19 | TGTGCCACGTGGGACAGGGGGCAGGGTTCACCCCTCCACTTT | CATWDRGQGSPLHF
TRBJ2-3 | . | . | TRBV7-2 | TGTGCCAGCAGCTTAGGGTCTAATTTGGGAGCTACGCAGTATTTT | CASSLGSNLGATQYF
TRBJ1-6 | . | . | TRBV25-1 | TGTGCCAGCAGTGTGTGGAGGTTTAATTCACCCCTCCACTTT | CASSVWRFNSPLHF
TRBJ2-5 | . | . | TRBV5-1 | TGCGCCAGCAGCTTGGGGCGGGGAGAGACCCAGTACTTC | CASSLGRGETQYF
TRBJ2-1 | TRBD1 | few | TRBV19 | TGTGCCAGTAGTATAGAGAGGGGACAGGGTTACGGAAATGAGCAGTTCTTC | CASSIERGQGYGNEQFF
TRBJ1-3 | . | once | TRBV7-9 | TGTTCCAGCAGCTCGCCTTGGCCTGGAAACACCATATATTTT | CSSSSPWPGNTIYF
TRBJ2-7 | TRBD1 | . | TRBV19 | TGTGCCAGTAGTGAAGGGCTGACAGGGGAGCAGTACTTC | CASSEGLTGEQYF
TRBJ1-6 | . | . | TRBV7-9 | TGTGCCAGCAGCTTACAGGGTCATTCACCCCTCCACTTT | CASSLQGHSPLHF
TRBJ1-2 | TRBD1 | . | TRBV5-6 | TGTGCCAGCAGCTTGGGACAGGGATTTAACTATGGCTACACCTTC | CASSLGQGFNYGYTF
TRBJ1-5 | . | . | TRBV5-1 | TGCGCCAGCAGCTTTTCAGGGTTTCCGCCCCAGCATTTT | CASSFSGFPPQHF
TRBJ2-7 | TRBD2 | . | TRBV5-6 | TGTGCCAGCAGCTTGTTTGCGGGAGGCTCCTACGAGCAGTACTTC | CASSLFAGGSYEQYF
TRBJ2-7 | TRBD2 | . | TRBV2 | TGTGCCAGCACCCCAGCGGGAGGGGCCTACGAGCAGTACTTC | CASTPAGGAYEQYF
TRBJ2-3 | TRBD2 | few | TRBV27 | TGTGCCAGCAGGCTAGCGGGAGCCTCAGATACGCAGTATTTT | CASRLAGASDTQYF
TRBJ1-1 | TRBD1 | . | TRBV4-1 | TGCGCCAGCAGCCAAGGGGCCTCTACAGGGGTGCAAACTGAAGCTTTCTTT | CASSQGASTGVQTEAFF
TRBJ1-4 | . | few | TRBV30 | TGTGCCTGGAGTGGACGGATCGGACTCCCAAAACAGGAAAAACTGTTTTTT | CAWSGRIGLPKQEKLFF
TRBJ2-2 | TRBD2 | . | TRBV7-3 | TGTGCCAGCAGCCCCGGGACTAGGTTTGCCGGGGAGCTGTTTTTT | CASSPGTRFAGELFF
TRBJ2-3 | . | . | TRBV9 | TGTGCCAGCAGCGTAGGACAGAAGCTTAGCACAGATACGCAGTATTTT | CASSVGQKLSTDTQYF
TRBJ1-2 | TRBD1 | . | TRBV7-2 | TGTGCCAGCAGGTGGACAGGAAACTATGGCTACACCTTC | CASRWTGNYGYTF
TRBJ1-1 | TRBD1 | . | TRBV10-3 | TGTGCCATCACCGGGGGACAGGGGATGAACACTGAAGCTTTCTTT | CAITGGQGMNTEAFF
TRBJ1-1 | . | . | TRBV2 | TGTGCCAGCAGTGAAGATGTAGGGGTCGGCACTGAAGCTTTCTTT | CASSEDVGVGTEAFF
TRBJ2-5 | . | . | TRBV25-1 | TGTGCCAGCAGTGAAAGGAGGGGTTCAAGAGAGACCCAGTACTTC | CASSERRGSRETQYF
TRBJ1-3 | . | . | TRBV19 | TGTGCCAGTAGCCAGTGGATGGGGAGGGGAAACACCATATATTTT | CASSQWMGRGNTIYF
TRBJ2-7 | . | . | TRBV6-5 | TGTGCCAGCAGTTATACCAGCAGGTCTACCTACGAGCAGTACTTC | CASSYTSRSTYEQYF
TRBJ2-1 | TRBD2 | . | TRBV6-1 | TGTGCCAGCACAAGGGACTATTACAATGAGCAGTTCTTC | CASTRDYYNEQFF
TRBJ2-3 | . | . | TRBV11-3 | TGTGCCAGCAGCCCAGACTTTGACACAGATACGCAGTATTTT | CASSPDFDTDTQYF
TRBJ1-1 | TRBD1 | . | TRBV5-1 | TGCGCCAGCACACAGGGGGCAACTGGCACTGAAGCTTTCTTT | CASTQGATGTEAFF